This T cell receptor beta chain was found in a study of lymphopenia after photon versus proton radiotherapy. Study results and caveats: Only patients who died were analyzed for survival; proton advantage is unproven.

Produced via immunoSEQ multiplex PCR; TCRdb's table is partial and in-frame only. This repertoire shows about 40,000 clones, approximately 86% found once; its top ten account for about a tenth. Details on this clone: Its specificity is not known.

Germline CDR1 and CDR2: MNHNY and SVGAGI (reference sequence). J gave up 6 bases and V 6 bases, and 5 bases lay outside the gene matches. The CDR3 is 14 amino acids. The source of this sequence is a woman aged 70-85 years with pancreatic cancer. Some clones in this sample may be carry-over from other donors' samples. This rearrangement joins TRBV6-6 to TRBJ2-7; TRBD2 matches 13 bases. The specimen comprised peripheral blood, sampled from a patient treated with proton-based radiotherapy. In DNA, the CDR3 is TGTGCCAGCAGAGGGACTAGCGGGATGGGCGAGCAGTACTTC. Its protein is CASRGTSGMGEQYF.